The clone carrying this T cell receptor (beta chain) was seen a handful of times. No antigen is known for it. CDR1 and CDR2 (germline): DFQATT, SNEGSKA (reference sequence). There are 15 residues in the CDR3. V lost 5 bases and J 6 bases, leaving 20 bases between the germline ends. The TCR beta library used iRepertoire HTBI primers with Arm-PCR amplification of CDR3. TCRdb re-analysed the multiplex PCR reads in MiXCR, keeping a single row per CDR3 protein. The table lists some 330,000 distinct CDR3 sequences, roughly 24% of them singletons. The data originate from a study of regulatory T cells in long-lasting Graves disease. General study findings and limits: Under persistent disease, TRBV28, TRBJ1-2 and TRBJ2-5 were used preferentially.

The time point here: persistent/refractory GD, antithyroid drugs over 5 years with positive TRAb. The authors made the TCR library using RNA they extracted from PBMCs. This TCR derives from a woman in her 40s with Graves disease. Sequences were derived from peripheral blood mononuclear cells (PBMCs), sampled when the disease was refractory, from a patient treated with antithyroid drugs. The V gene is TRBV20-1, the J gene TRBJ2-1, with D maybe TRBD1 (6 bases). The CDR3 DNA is TGCAGTGCTCCCCGGGCAGGGGCGAATCCCAATGAGCAGTTCTTC. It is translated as CSAPRAGANPNEQFF.